The rows below give T cell receptor beta chains drawn from one sample of a study of cytomegalovirus exposure and HLA in healthy donors. The protocol was immunoSEQ multiplex PCR, while the TCRdb copy is restricted to in-frame clones and leaves out a portion. The repertoire holds fewer than 150,000 clones, 70% to 80% seen once, with approximately 4.9% in the top ten. Specimen: PBMCs. All receptors derive from a woman aged 45-60 years in good health and CMV-seronegative. Both conserved end residues are part of each CDR3. D genes are given only for firm matches. Clone size is stated in some rows and not others, as once, few, many or a class when expanded.

TRBJ2-3 | once | TRBV4-2 | TRBD2 | CASSPLAGGRRRTDTQYF | TGTGCCAGCAGCCCCCTAGCGGGGGGGCGTCGGAGGACAGATACGCAGTATTTT
TRBJ1-5 | few | TRBV7-2 | . | CASSLTGRNQPQHF | TGTGCCAGCAGCTTAACAGGGCGAAATCAGCCCCAGCATTTT
TRBJ2-1 | . | TRBV28 | TRBD1 | CASTNAPGTGVYNEQFF | TGTGCCAGCACTAACGCCCCCGGGACAGGCGTTTACAATGAGCAGTTCTTC
TRBJ1-2 | . | TRBV5-1 | TRBD1 | CASSLTGTGNGYTF | TGCGCCAGCAGCTTGACCGGGACAGGGAATGGCTACACCTTC
TRBJ1-5 | . | TRBV6-1 | TRBD1 | CASSELQGAGQPQHF | TGTGCCAGCAGTGAACTGCAGGGGGCGGGTCAGCCCCAGCATTTT
TRBJ2-6 | . | TRBV30 | TRBD1 | CAWSQGVWGANVLTF | TGTGCCTGGAGTCAGGGGGTTTGGGGGGCCAACGTCCTGACTTTC
TRBJ1-1 | once | TRBV4-2 | . | CASSQDSMNTEAFF | TGTGCCAGCAGCCAGGACAGTATGAACACTGAAGCTTTCTTT
TRBJ2-7 | few | TRBV6-1 | . | CASSAYSDSYEQYF | TGTGCCAGCAGTGCCTATTCCGACAGCTACGAGCAGTACTTC
TRBJ2-2 | . | TRBV29-1 | TRBD2 | CSVAGLAGVNTGELFF | TGCAGCGTTGCAGGACTAGCGGGGGTCAACACCGGGGAGCTGTTTTTT
TRBJ1-1 | . | TRBV7-6 | . | CASSSQIRGTEAFF | TGTGCCAGCAGCTCCCAAATCAGGGGCACTGAAGCTTTCTTT
TRBJ1-2 | . | TRBV19 | . | CASSLRDIWSYTF | TGTGCCAGTAGTTTGCGGGATATCTGGTCCTACACCTTC
TRBJ1-2 | . | TRBV15 | . | CATSSRGDGPNYGYTF | TGTGCCACCAGCAGCCGGGGGGACGGACCTAACTATGGCTACACCTTC
TRBJ1-5 | . | TRBV4-1 | . | CASSQVQGPTWPQHF | TGCGCCAGCAGCCAAGTTCAGGGCCCCACTTGGCCCCAGCATTTT
TRBJ2-1 | once | TRBV19 | . | CASSTPFYNEQFF | TGTGCCAGTAGTACCCCCTTTTACAATGAGCAGTTCTTC
TRBJ1-2 | . | TRBV12-5 | TRBD1 | CASGSSPIFYRTGTNYGYTF | TGTGCTAGTGGTTCATCACCAATTTTCTACCGGACAGGAACTAACTATGGCTACACCTTC
TRBJ2-7 | . | TRBV5-1 | . | CASSLDPSSYEQYF | TGCGCCAGCAGCTTGGATCCGAGCTCCTACGAGCAGTACTTC
TRBJ1-4 | . | TRBV11-2 | TRBD1 | CASSPPGGYGEKLFF | TGTGCCAGCAGCCCCCCAGGGGGTTATGGTGAAAAACTGTTTTTT
TRBJ2-4 | . | TRBV6-6 | TRBD2 | CASRASREGNIQYF | TGTGCCAGCAGAGCGTCGAGGGAGGGAAACATTCAGTACTTC
TRBJ2-5 | . | TRBV5-6 | TRBD2 | CASSITSGGGETQYF | TGTGCCAGCAGCATAACTAGCGGGGGGGGAGAGACCCAGTACTTC
TRBJ2-3 | . | TRBV11-3 | . | CASSLTGEVDTQYF | TGTGCCAGCAGCTTAACAGGAGAAGTAGATACGCAGTATTTT
TRBJ2-1 | . | TRBV4-2 | TRBD2 | CASSQAFERGGLVGVYEQFF | TGTGCCAGCAGCCAAGCGTTTGAGCGGGGGGGCCTGGTTGGTGTGTATGAGCAGTTCTTC
TRBJ1-2 | . | TRBV10-3 | TRBD1 | CAMMRDSSHGYTF | TGTGCCATGATGCGGGACAGTTCTCATGGCTACACCTTC
TRBJ1-1 | . | TRBV6-6 | . | CASSSGQLVAFF | TGTGCCAGCAGTTCCGGACAGTTGGTAGCTTTCTTT
TRBJ2-7 | few | TRBV27 | . | CASSFGQAYYEQYF | TGTGCCAGCAGTTTTGGGCAGGCCTACTACGAGCAGTACTTC
TRBJ1-1 | . | TRBV27 | TRBD1 | CASSLRTGVSTEAFF | TGTGCCAGCAGTCTACGGACAGGGGTTAGCACTGAAGCTTTCTTT
TRBJ1-2 | . | TRBV28 | . | CASSQSQQYGYTF | TGTGCCAGCAGTCAATCCCAACAGTATGGCTACACCTTC
TRBJ1-2 | few | TRBV6-6 | . | CASSYSSFDRDYGYTF | TGTGCCAGCAGTTACTCGAGTTTCGACAGAGACTATGGCTACACCTTC
TRBJ2-3 | . | TRBV6-1 | . | CASSEALQGSDTQYF | TGTGCCAGCAGTGAAGCGCTCCAGGGGTCGGATACGCAGTATTTT
TRBJ2-1 | . | TRBV27 | TRBD1 | CASSVRDRGYNEQFF | TGTGCCAGCAGTGTCCGGGACAGGGGTTACAATGAGCAGTTCTTC
TRBJ1-1 | . | TRBV19 | . | CASSIRDGSEAFF | TGTGCCAGTAGCATCCGGGACGGGAGTGAAGCTTTCTTT
TRBJ1-1 | . | TRBV5-1 | . | CASSLALSGWEAEAFF | TGCGCCAGCAGCTTGGCCTTGTCGGGCTGGGAGGCTGAAGCTTTCTTT
TRBJ1-1 | few | TRBV6-1 | . | CASSDGAAMNTEAFF | TGTGCCAGCAGTGATGGGGCAGCGATGAACACTGAAGCTTTCTTT
TRBJ1-1 | . | TRBV4-2 | . | CASSQHRGGRENTEAFF | TGTGCCAGCAGCCAGCACCGCGGGGGGAGGGAGAACACTGAAGCTTTCTTT
TRBJ1-2 | few | TRBV10-3 | . | CAISSGRVVDYGYTF | TGTGCCATCAGTTCCGGCAGGGTAGTAGACTATGGCTACACCTTC
TRBJ2-7 | few | TRBV6-5 | TRBD1 | CASSSGTGAREQYF | TGTGCCAGCAGTTCCGGGACAGGGGCTCGCGAGCAGTACTTC
TRBJ2-7 | . | TRBV28 | TRBD1 | CASSLGTGLYEQYF | TGTGCCAGCAGTTTAGGGACAGGGTTGTACGAGCAGTACTTC
TRBJ1-5 | few | TRBV28 | TRBD1 | CASTRGTGETRNQPQHF | TGTGCCAGCACCCGAGGGACAGGGGAGACGCGCAATCAGCCCCAGCATTTT
TRBJ1-2 | few | TRBV4-2 | . | CASSQVNVDGGYTF | TGTGCCAGCAGCCAGGTAAACGTCGACGGGGGCTACACCTTC
TRBJ2-3 | . | TRBV15 | . | CATSRGLVPTDTQYF | TGTGCCACCAGCAGAGGACTAGTTCCCACAGATACGCAGTATTTT
TRBJ1-2 | . | TRBV6-4 | . | CASSESANYGYTF | TGTGCCAGCAGTGAGTCCGCTAACTATGGCTACACCTTC
TRBJ2-1 | few | TRBV4-3 | TRBD1 | CASSQQPRAGTGEQFF | TGCGCCAGCAGCCAACAGCCCCGGGCGGGGACAGGGGAGCAGTTCTTC
TRBJ2-3 | . | TRBV7-2 | TRBD1 | CASSWDSSTDTQYF | TGTGCCAGCAGCTGGGACAGTAGCACAGATACGCAGTATTTT
TRBJ2-1 | few | TRBV2 | . | CASRDTPQGRMFF | TGTGCCAGCAGGGATACCCCTCAGGGGCGGATGTTCTTC
TRBJ2-2 | few | TRBV5-1 | . | CASSFRGTGELFF | TGCGCCAGCAGCTTCAGGGGCACCGGGGAGCTGTTTTTT
TRBJ1-2 | . | TRBV6-5 | . | CASSYGQRPHYGYTF | TGTGCCAGCAGTTACGGACAGAGACCCCACTATGGCTACACCTTC
TRBJ1-1 | . | TRBV18 | . | CASSPLGQRAPNTEAFF | TGTGCCAGCTCACCTTTAGGCCAGAGGGCCCCGAACACTGAAGCTTTCTTT
TRBJ1-5 | few | TRBV6-6 | . | CASNLGGGGNQPQHF | TGTGCCAGCAATCTGGGGGGAGGCGGCAATCAGCCCCAGCATTTT
TRBJ2-5 | . | TRBV7-6 | . | CASSLLGREVETQYF | TGTGCCAGCAGCTTATTGGGTAGGGAGGTGGAGACCCAGTACTTC
TRBJ2-7 | . | TRBV19 | TRBD1 | CASRPRQGAGEQYF | TGTGCCAGTAGACCTCGACAGGGGGCGGGAGAGCAGTACTTC
TRBJ2-7 | once | TRBV6-1 | . | CASSESLEEYF | TGTGCCAGCAGTGAATCACTAGAAGAGTACTTC
TRBJ1-3 | once | TRBV6-5 | . | CASSYSFSVGNTIYF | TGTGCCAGCAGTTACTCGTTCTCAGTTGGAAACACCATATATTTT